Below, 10 T cell receptor beta chains from the same sample are listed, as sequenced in a study of regulatory T cells in long-lasting Graves disease (dated by TCRdb to the early 2020s). Libraries were built with multiplex PCR. Sequencing took place on an Illumina HiSeq 4000. TCR beta libraries were built with iRepertoire HTBI primers and Arm-PCR amplification of CDR3 regions. Starting from the raw public reads, TCRdb applied fastp trimming at Q25, assembled clones with MiXCR and retained in-frame beta chains. Rows with one shared CDR3 protein collapse into an entry with the most common genes and DNA. The sample table records 400,000 or so distinct CDR3 sequences; about 20% of these occur just once. About a quarter of the sample is held by the ten biggest clonotypes. The meaning of the sample's time point label: persistent/refractory GD, antithyroid drugs over 5 years with positive TRAb. RNA was extracted from PBMCs in TRIzol for both TCR sequencing and RNA sequencing.

The sample was peripheral blood mononuclear cells (PBMCs), taken when the disease was refractory, from a patient treated with antithyroid drugs. Receptors were obtained from a female donor with Graves disease.

This sequence joins TRBV20-1 and TRBJ1-6; D unclear. The CDR3 consists of 17 residues. CDR1 and CDR2 (germline): DFQATT, SNEGSKA (reference sequence). The V end was cut by 0 bases, the J end by 7 bases, with 19 bases between. The CDR3 is CSARDRLGEPQNSPLHF. The CDR3 DNA sequence: TGCAGTGCTAGAGATCGACTTGGGGAACCGCAGAATTCACCCCTCCACTTT.

This clonotype was counted between two and nine times. The V call is TRBV24-1, the J call TRBJ2-5; 14 bases agree with TRBD2. CDR3 length: 17 amino acids. Germline-derived CDR1 and CDR2 are KGHDR and SFDVKD. With 3 bases clipped from V and 1 base from J, the junction kept 3 bases outside the gene matches. CDR3 amino acids: CATSDPGLAGGQETQYF. Here the CDR3 DNA reads TGTGCCACCAGTGATCCCGGACTAGCGGGAGGCCAAGAGACCCAGTACTTC.

This clonotype appeared a few times. The CDR3 here is CASSTGDFSNQPQHF. CDR3 bases: TGTGCCAGCAGCACTGGAGACTTTAGCAATCAGCCCCAGCATTTT. The V gene is TRBV11-2, the J gene TRBJ1-5; D remains ambiguous. This CDR3 has 15 residues. Germline V lookup: CDR1 SGHAT, CDR2 FQNNGV. Between the trimmed V and J ends, which lost 5 bases and 0 bases, there was a span of 11 bases.

This clonotype was counted many times. This chain uses TRBV7-2 with TRBJ1-2; TRBD1 agrees at 7 bases. The V and J ends lost 4 bases and 4 bases, in that order; junction bases with no gene match: 6. The germline V gene encodes CDR1 SGHTA and CDR2 FQGNSA. The CDR3 spans 14 residues. Written as DNA, the CDR3 is TGTGCCAGCAGCTCCCAGACAGGGACCTATGGCTACACCTTC. This encodes CASSSQTGTYGYTF.

This clonotype has just a few counts. J is TRBJ2-5 and V is TRBV20-1; 11 bases line up with TRBD2. The J segment lost 4 bases and the V segment lost 4 bases, leaving 11 bases of the junction unmatched. CDR3 length: 16 residues. Per germline, CDR1 DFQATT and CDR2 SNEGSKA (reference sequence). DNA of the CDR3: TGCAGTGCTACAAAAGGGGAGCTAGCGGGAGGAGAGACCCAGTACTTC. It specifies CSATKGELAGGETQYF.

On this clonotype: Without the conserved terminal phenylalanine or tryptophan, this CDR3 likely stems from a read error. V usage is TRBV28 and J usage is TRBJ1-2; unclear D gene. The germline CDR1 and CDR2 sequences are MDHEN and SYDVKM. V lost 5 bases and J lost 8, with 12 bases in between. The CDR3 runs 12 residues. CDR3 nucleotide sequence: TGTGCCAGCAGTCTCAGGCTTCGAGGCTACACCTCC. Protein product: CASSLRLRGYTS.

The rearrangement links TRBV5-6 to TRBJ2-6; no firm D call. Trimming stripped 0 bases from V and 3 bases from J, with 7 bases between. The CDR3 runs to 15 residues. The germline V gene has CDR1 SGHDT and CDR2 YYEEEE. The CDR3 loop is CASSLEVIGANVLTF. CDR3 bases: TGTGCCAGCAGCTTGGAGGTAATTGGGGCCAACGTCCTGACTTTC.

The CDR3 region has the DNA TGTGCCAGCTCACCGAGGCAGGGGGGTTCTAACTATGGCTACACCTTC. Its translation is CASSPRQGGSNYGYTF. The V and J genes are TRBV18 and TRBJ1-2; 7 nucleotides agree with TRBD1. The CDR3 sequence is 16 residues long. Germline V gene lookup returns CDR1 KGHSH and CDR2 LQKENI. J gave up 0 bases and V 3 bases, and 7 bases lay outside the gene matches.

The chain carries TRBV18 and TRBJ2-7; weak D call: TRBD2 (5 bases). There are 17 residues in the CDR3. Germline CDR1 and CDR2: KGHSH and LQKENI. V was trimmed by 4 bases and J by 0 bases, leaving 19 bases between them. The CDR3 DNA follows: TGTGCCAGCTCACTATATGTTCCAAGCGGCCTCTCCTACGAGCAGTACTTC. Translated, it gives CASSLYVPSGLSYEQYF.

This clonotype was found a few times. The V call is TRBV7-9, the J call TRBJ2-7; D unresolved. CDR1 is SEHNR and CDR2 is FQNEAQ in the germline V gene (reference sequence). The CDR3 covers 15 residues. Trimming left V 5 bases short and J 2 bases short, with 16 bases between. This CDR3 reads CASSRLAKGPYEQYF. The CDR3 coding sequence is TGTGCCAGCAGCCGACTTGCTAAAGGGCCCTACGAGCAGTACTTC.